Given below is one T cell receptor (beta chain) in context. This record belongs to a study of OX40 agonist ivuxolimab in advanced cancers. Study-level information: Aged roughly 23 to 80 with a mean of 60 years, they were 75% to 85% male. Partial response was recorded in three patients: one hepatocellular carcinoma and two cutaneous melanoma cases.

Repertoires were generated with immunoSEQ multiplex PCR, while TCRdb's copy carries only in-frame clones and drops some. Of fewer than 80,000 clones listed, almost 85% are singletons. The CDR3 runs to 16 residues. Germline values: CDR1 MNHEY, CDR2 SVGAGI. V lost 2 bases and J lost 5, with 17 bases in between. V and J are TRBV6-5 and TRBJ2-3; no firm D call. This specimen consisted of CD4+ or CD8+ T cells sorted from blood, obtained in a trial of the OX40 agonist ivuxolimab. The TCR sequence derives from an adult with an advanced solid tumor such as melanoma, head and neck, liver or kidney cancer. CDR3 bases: TGTGCCAGCAGTTACCTGACTCCCAGTTTTGGAGATACGCAGTATTTT. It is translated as CASSYLTPSFGDTQYF.